The source of this T cell receptor beta chain is a study of OX40 agonist ivuxolimab in advanced cancers. Study-level background: Ivuxolimab was an agonistic, fully human IgG2 monoclonal antibody directed against OX40 (CD134), a costimulatory receptor. In the dose-escalation cohort, 82.7% of patients were male, and the mean age was around 60 years, with a range of about 23 to 90. Intravenous ivuxolimab was administered to patients every 2 weeks at six dose levels: 0.01, 0.1, 0.3, 1.5, 3 and 10 mg/kg. Of the roughly 52 dose-escalation patients, hepatocellular carcinoma was present in approximately 20, melanoma in some 15, renal cell carcinoma in 9 and head and neck cancer in 9. Prior anti-PD-1, anti-PD-L1 or anti-CTLA-4 therapy was permitted, and approximately 40% of dose-escalation patients had received checkpoint inhibitors. The paper covers the monotherapy dose-escalation part of the phase I ivuxolimab trial, which included N of about 50 patients. Peripheral TCRbeta sequencing aimed to test whether ivuxolimab altered TCR sequence diversity and caused clonal T-cell expansion. Partial responses occurred in three dose-escalation patients, of whom one had hepatocellular carcinoma and two had cutaneous melanoma.

This clone was counted once. No antigen is known for it. Base quality data are lacking; no much larger clone is found one base away. Genomic DNA was isolated from the sorted cells so that the TCRbeta CDR3 region could be sequenced. The immunoSEQ Assay was used for sequencing of TCRbeta CDR3 regions. The table was pulled from immuneACCESS by TCRdb, which kept in-frame rearrangements only. Such tables lose some clones; where checked, under half of the loss comes from unresolved V genes, and the rest has no known cause. In this sample the table shows under 85,000 clones, 70% to 90% of which occur a single time. The ten biggest clones cover under 2.5% of the sample. What the study reported, not specific to this receptor: The antigen specificity of the peripheral T cells that underwent clonal expansion was not determined. At doses of 0.1 to 3.0 mg/kg, clonal expansion of both CD4+ and CD8+ T cells in blood was seen between baseline and week 6. After ivuxolimab, more expanded clones were found on average in CD8+ T cells than in CD4+ T cells. Low levels of normalized T-cell clonal expansion were also shown by some nonresponding patients. In the 0.1-3.0 mg/kg groups, partial responders had among the lowest normalized peripheral clonal expansion, particularly in CD8+ T cells.

The trial excluded patients who had a history of autoimmune disease or who were on systemic immunosuppression. Peripheral blood for TCR sequencing was drawn from every dose cohort at baseline, at cycle 4 day 1 and at cycle 7 day 1. The samples were taken from a phase I, first-in-human, multicenter, open-label dose-escalation trial of ivuxolimab. The trial enrolled adults with locally advanced or metastatic head and neck squamous cell, hepatocellular, melanoma or renal cell carcinoma. CD4+ and CD8+ T cells were sorted separately from peripheral blood before TCR sequencing. This sample comprised CD4+ or CD8+ T cells sorted from blood, obtained in a trial of the OX40 agonist ivuxolimab. This sequence originates from an adult with an advanced solid tumor such as melanoma, head and neck, liver or kidney cancer.

The nucleotide sequence is TGTGCCAGCAGTTCCAACAATCAGCCCCAGCATTTT. Its coded protein is CASSSNNQPQHF. This chain joins TRBV6-5 to TRBJ1-5, with the D gene uncertain. The CDR3 numbers 12 residues from cysteine through phenylalanine. The retained sequence is limited to the CDR3, 36 bases, with the frame set at the first base. Relative to germline, V is 4 bases shorter and J is 3 bases shorter, with 4 bases between their ends. The germline V gene provides CDR1 MNHEY and CDR2 SVGAGI.